This entry features one TCR beta chain sequence. The data were obtained in a study of shared clonotypes between healthy human individuals. CDR1 SGHTA and CDR2 FQGTGA come from the germline V gene. This CDR3 comprises 15 residues. With V trimmed by 5 bases and J by 5 bases, 11 bases remained unmatched. Each sample came from a Caucasian adult donor living in Nashville, Tennessee. Generated by immunoSEQ multiplex PCR, the TCRdb table keeps only in-frame clones and is missing some. The sample has approximately 470,000 clones, about 85% seen once; the top ten hold about 13%. Sequences were obtained from PBMCs. This TCR was recovered from a woman between 40 and 50 years old in good health. Some clones in this sample may be carry-over from other donors' samples. This chain connects TRBV7-3 to TRBJ1-1, with TRBD1 matching 7 bases. DNA of the CDR3: TGTGCCAGCAGCCCCCTGACAGGGCGGGGGACTGAAGCTTTCTTT. This translates into CASSPLTGRGTEAFF. The full variable domain, in which reference TRBV7-3 and TRBJ1-1 provide the parts outside the CDR3, is GAGVSQTPSNKVTEKGKYVELRCDPISGHTALYWYRQSLGQGPEFLIYFQGTGAADDSGLPNDRFFAVRPEGSVSTLKIQRTERGDSAVYLCASSPLTGRGTEAFFGQGTRLTVV.